This T cell receptor beta chain was identified during a study of identical twins (dated by TCRdb to about 2016). Regarding the study in general: To test whether fetal clonotypes persist, the study used deep sequencing on TCR alpha and beta repertoires from monozygotic twins, unrelated adults of various ages, and cord blood. To rule out contamination, the twin experiments were replicated at different times with different library preparation protocols. On the study overall, not on this receptor specifically: In monozygotic twins, recombination models systematically underestimated out-of-frame TCR alpha sharing, but the models matched the sharing seen between unrelated individuals. Compared with coincidental sharing between unrelated individuals, an excess of low generation-probability sequences was observed among out-of-frame TCR alpha sequences shared between twins. Conclusions relied on cross-sectional statistical analysis, since the same donors could not be followed over many years. In beta out-of-frame sequences, excess twin sharing was weaker, because having fewer shared sequences lowered the signal-to-noise ratio. Fewer insertions were carried by abundant cord blood beta clonotypes, a similar but weaker trend appeared in young adult naive repertoires, and no such trend appeared in memory repertoires. Zero-insertion analyses could be partly confounded by invariant T cells such as MAIT and iNKT, though diverse VJ usage argued against such confounding for most clonotypes.

The library was prepared using 5' RACE. Instrument used: Illumina HiSeq 2000. Template switching introduced a universal primer binding site; the final cDNA contained a unique molecular identifier, enabling accurate counting of TCR cDNA molecules. Specific primers in the conserved constant-segment region were used to synthesize first-strand cDNA for TCR alpha and beta chains. Each cDNA library was double barcoded, with a SMART-Mk sample barcode plus Illumina barcodes, to control for contamination. TruSeq adapter sequences along with Illumina sample barcodes were introduced in two successive PCR steps. TCR alpha and beta cDNA libraries were sequenced on the Illumina HiSeq platform with custom primers. The authors' analysis ran thus. Unique molecular identifiers were extracted from raw reads with MiGEC, and CDR3 positions were determined with MiXCR. For each individual, recombination models were inferred using an EM algorithm with the repgenHMM and IGoR tools. Shared clonotype analysis was performed with the tcR package in R, normalizing sharing by the product of cloneset sizes. To study raw recombination without the effects of thymic and clonal selection, out-of-frame nonproductive sequences were analyzed. In TCRdb, the public reads were trimmed at Q25 with fastp and aligned with MiXCR, with productive beta chains retained. Each entry merges the rows of one CDR3 protein and shows their most common DNA and genes. TCRdb, rather than the study authors, made the V and J calls. Counted in this sample were some 730,000 distinct CDR3 sequences; 15% to 20% of them appeared once. The top ten clones comprise about an eighth of the sample.

CDR1 and CDR2, per the germline V gene, are SQVTM and ANQGSEA. The junction carries 13 bases between V and J, which are trimmed by 7 bases and 4 bases respectively. Taken from cysteine to phenylalanine, the CDR3 has 12 residues. The kept DNA is CDR3 alone, 36 bases in frame from the first base. Every donor in the study was a healthy Caucasian. The twin cohort consisted of three pairs of female monozygotic twins, all aged about 18 to 29 years. RNA for TCR libraries was isolated from peripheral blood mononuclear cells. This clonotype came up a few times. What antigen it recognizes has not been identified. No per-base quality is available; no much larger clone lies one base away. The same sample was also used in a study of T cells expressing NK-cell markers. Per that second paper: Seven or eight donors provided sorted CD3+CD56+NKG2C+, CD3+CD56+NKG2C- and CD3+CD56-NKG2C+ T-cell subsets, whose TCR beta-chain repertoires were profiled. Of the eight sequenced donors, seven were found to be HCMV-seropositive and one was found to be HCMV-seronegative. To restrict sorting to alphabetaTCR-expressing T cells, an anti-gammadeltaTCR antibody was added in several experiments. In six donors, the dominant CD3+CD56+NKG2C+ clonotypes ranked among the top 10 CD8+ clonotypes, making up roughly 1.0-7.0% of CD8+ T cells. Those dominant clonotypes were again the most abundant among CD3+CD56-NKG2C+ cells in a handful of donors, at about 28.3-65%. Whether the expanded NKG2C-expressing T cell clones were specific for HCMV antigens was left unclear. All eight donors whose samples were sequenced were randomly selected healthy volunteers, three of them men and five women. A commercial ELISA kit detecting HCMV-specific IgG in serum was used to determine HCMV serostatus. Bulk peripheral blood T-cell repertoires were additionally sequenced from unsorted PBMC for several donors. Reads were demultiplexed and grouped by UMI with MIGEC, and clonotypes were assembled and quantified with MiTCR. To exclude erroneous sequences, only TCR cDNA sequences supported by at least two reads were retained. Downstream repertoire analysis used the tcR package, and clonotypes were matched across fractions by CDR3 nucleotide sequence plus V segment. VDJmatch was used to annotate antigen specificity against VDJdb, with one amino acid substitution in CDR3 permitted.

Sequencing used PBMCs. The V and J segments used are TRBV29-1 and TRBJ1-1, with a tentative D gene TRBD1 over 5 matching bases. This sequence originates from a woman aged 18-29 years in good health. The encoded CDR3 is CSGLGGGTEAFF. The nucleotides are TGCAGCGGGCTGGGGGGGGGCACTGAAGCTTTCTTT.